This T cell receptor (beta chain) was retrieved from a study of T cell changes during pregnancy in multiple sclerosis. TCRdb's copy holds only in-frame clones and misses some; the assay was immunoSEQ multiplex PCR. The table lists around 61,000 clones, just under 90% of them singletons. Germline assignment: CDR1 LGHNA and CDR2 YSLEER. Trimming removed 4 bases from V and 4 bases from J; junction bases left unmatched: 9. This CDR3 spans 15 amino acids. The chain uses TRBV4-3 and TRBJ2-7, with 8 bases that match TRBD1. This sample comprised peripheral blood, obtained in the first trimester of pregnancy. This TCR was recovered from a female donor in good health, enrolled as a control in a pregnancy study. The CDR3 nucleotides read TGCGCCAGCAGCCCACAGGGGACAGGTGATTACGAGCAGTACTTC. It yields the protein CASSPQGTGDYEQYF.